A selection of T cell receptor beta chains follows, all from one sample in a study of T-cell reconstitution after alpha-beta-depleted transplantation in children. In TCRdb, the PCR reads were re-called with MiXCR into one record per CDR3 protein. The sample consists of 440,000 or so distinct CDR3 sequences, 43% of them appearing once. Material: PBMCs, obtained before TCRalphabeta/CD19-depleted stem cell transplant. Source of these receptors: a girl aged 2-10 years with aplastic anemia, due to receive a stem cell transplant. Each CDR3 is given with its conserved first and last residue. Each record gives: J gene, D gene, V gene, clone size, CDR3 protein, CDR3 DNA. A D gene is named only where the DNA matches it firmly. Expanded clones are given a class, and other clones once, few, many or no size at all.

TRBJ2-3 TRBD2 TRBV20-1 . CSARRGTGGPPDTQYF TGCAGTGCTAGAAGGGGGACGGGGGGGCCACCAGATACGCAGTATTTT
TRBJ2-1 TRBD2 TRBV29-1 . CSVGGLHTTIDEQFF TGCAGCGTTGGGGGACTACACACTACTATCGATGAGCAGTTCTTC
TRBJ2-1 . TRBV6-2/TRBV6-3 . CASGLFQNEQFF TGTGCCAGCGGACTATTTCAGAATGAGCAGTTCTTC
TRBJ2-3 TRBD2 TRBV29-1 . CSVEDRGEVAQYF TGCAGCGTTGAAGATCGGGGGGAGGTGGCGCAGTATTTT
TRBJ2-7 . TRBV7-8 . CASSLAISGRSYEQYF TGTGCCAGCAGCTTAGCCATATCAGGGAGATCCTACGAGCAGTACTTC
TRBJ2-1 TRBD2 TRBV7-9 few CASSFGGRARNEQFF TGTGCCAGCAGCTTCGGCGGGAGGGCCAGGAATGAGCAGTTCTTC
TRBJ1-5 . TRBV20-1 many CSGRGGLGQPQHF TGCAGCGGGAGGGGGGGATTGGGTCAGCCCCAGCATTTT
TRBJ1-1 TRBD1 TRBV28 few CASSLGFRTGGTEAFF TGTGCCAGCAGTTTAGGGTTCAGGACAGGGGGCACTGAAGCTTTCTTT
TRBJ1-5 TRBD1 TRBV20-1 . CSASKPGGVGQPQHF TGCAGTGCTAGTAAGCCAGGGGGCGTGGGTCAGCCCCAGCATTTT
TRBJ2-1 TRBD2 TRBV5-1 . CASSSDRGGVSYNEQFF TGCGCCAGCAGCTCGGATCGGGGGGGAGTATCCTACAATGAGCAGTTCTTC
TRBJ1-5 . TRBV7-2 . CASSLEGGGFNQPQHF TGTGCCAGCAGCTTAGAGGGGGGGGGCTTCAATCAGCCCCAGCATTTT
TRBJ2-3 . TRBV10-3 few CAISRGSSTDTQYF TGTGCCATCAGCCGTGGGAGCTCTACAGATACGCAGTATTTT
TRBJ2-3 . TRBV29-1 once CSVEGTATSTDTQYF TGCAGCGTTGAAGGGACAGCGACTAGCACAGATACGCAGTATTTT
TRBJ2-3 . TRBV12-3/TRBV12-4 many CASGFSNTQYF TGTGCCAGCGGATTTTCGAATACGCAGTATTTT
TRBJ2-1 TRBD2 TRBV5-1 many CASSPSGRAVGAHEQFF TGCGCCAGCAGCCCTAGCGGGAGGGCTGTCGGAGCCCATGAGCAGTTCTTC
TRBJ1-2 . TRBV7-9 . CASSFWEELANYGYTF TGTGCCAGCAGCTTCTGGGAGGAGTTAGCTAACTATGGCTACACCTTC
TRBJ2-3 TRBD1 TRBV30 . CAWSVLTGGDTQYF TGTGCCTGGAGTGTCCTGACAGGGGGAGATACGCAGTATTTT
TRBJ1-2 . TRBV7-9 . CASSPPGGEWLYGYTF TGTGCCAGCAGCCCCCCCGGAGGGGAGTGGCTGTATGGCTACACCTTC
TRBJ2-1 . TRBV2 . CASSETSFNEQFF TGTGCCAGCAGCGAGACTAGTTTCAATGAGCAGTTCTTC
TRBJ2-3 TRBD2 TRBV12-3/TRBV12-4 many CASSLLAGADTQYF TGTGCCAGCAGTTTACTAGCGGGAGCAGATACGCAGTATTTT
TRBJ1-1 . TRBV12-3/TRBV12-4 . CASRPQGGLGTEAFF TGTGCCAGCAGGCCACAGGGAGGACTGGGCACTGAAGCTTTCTTT
TRBJ2-3 . TRBV12-3/TRBV12-4 many CASSLADTQYF TGTGCCAGCAGCCTAGCTGATACGCAGTATTTT
TRBJ2-1 . TRBV5-1 few CASNRDSTAHEQFF TGCGCCAGCAATCGGGACTCGACGGCCCATGAGCAGTTCTTC
TRBJ2-3 TRBD2 TRBV20-1 few CSAWLLADYTDTQYF TGCAGTGCTTGGCTGCTAGCGGACTACACAGATACGCAGTATTTT
TRBJ2-7 TRBD1 TRBV12-3/TRBV12-4 . CASSSGQGSPYEQYF TGTGCCAGCAGTTCAGGACAGGGGAGTCCCTACGAGCAGTACTTC
TRBJ1-3 . TRBV6-1 . CASSPPKGGSGNTIYF TGTGCCAGCAGCCCCCCCAAGGGAGGCTCTGGAAACACCATATATTTT
TRBJ1-4 TRBD1 TRBV12-3/TRBV12-4 . CASSLTGAANEKLFF TGTGCCAGCAGTTTAACAGGGGCGGCTAATGAAAAACTGTTTTTT
TRBJ2-2 . TRBV4-3 many CASSQRQVRTGELFF TGCGCCAGCAGCCAACGACAGGTCCGCACCGGGGAGCTGTTTTTT
TRBJ2-7 . TRBV18 few CASSPTVSYEQYF TGTGCCAGCTCACCGACAGTCTCCTACGAGCAGTACTTC
TRBJ2-7 . TRBV5-5 . CASSLVSRSSYEQYF TGTGCCAGCAGCTTGGTTTCCAGGAGTTCCTACGAGCAGTACTTC
TRBJ2-7 . TRBV3-1 many CASSPTLTSYEQYF TGTGCCAGCAGCCCAACCCTGACCTCCTACGAGCAGTACTTC
TRBJ2-2 . TRBV2 . CASRGEPTNTGELFF TGTGCCAGCAGAGGAGAGCCGACGAACACCGGGGAGCTGTTCTTT
TRBJ2-1 TRBD2 TRBV20-1 once CSAIGGLGSVDEQFF TGCAGTGCTATCGGGGGACTAGGGTCGGTCGATGAGCAGTTCTTC
TRBJ2-3 TRBD2 TRBV7-9 . CASSPPGLASSTDTQYF TGTGCCAGCAGCCCCCCGGGACTAGCGAGCAGCACAGATACGCAGTATTTT
TRBJ1-1 . TRBV7-9 few CAISLGGTEAFF TGTGCCATCAGCTTAGGAGGTACTGAAGCTTTCTTT
TRBJ1-2 . TRBV6-6 . CASSYGHDGYTF TGTGCCAGCAGTTACGGACACGATGGCTACACCTTC
TRBJ1-1 . TRBV11-2 many CASSLGQFSAFF TGTGCCAGCAGCCTAGGACAGTTTTCAGCTTTCTTT
TRBJ1-1 TRBD1 TRBV28 . CASSLYRGANTEAFF TGTGCCAGCAGTTTATACAGGGGCGCGAACACTGAAGCTTTCTTT
TRBJ2-1 TRBD2 TRBV27 many CAAWRGRGSLAEYNEQFF TGTGCCGCTTGGAGGGGACGGGGGTCCCTAGCGGAATACAATGAGCAGTTCTTC
TRBJ2-1 TRBD1 TRBV19 . CASSTRALRGTGLYNEQFF TGTGCCAGTAGTACCCGAGCGCTTCGCGGGACAGGGCTATACAATGAGCAGTTCTTC
TRBJ2-7 . TRBV29-1 many CSVGIGPGQVGDEQYF TGCAGCGTTGGTATTGGCCCGGGGCAGGTGGGGGACGAGCAGTACTTC
TRBJ2-7 TRBD1 TRBV5-1 few CASSPSGQGVHEQYF TGCGCCAGCAGCCCATCGGGACAGGGGGTCCACGAGCAGTACTTC
TRBJ1-1 . TRBV20-1 . CSARDYARRNTEAFF TGCAGTGCTAGAGATTACGCCAGGAGAAACACTGAAGCTTTCTTT
TRBJ1-2 TRBD1 TRBV20-1 . CSASPTGRRGNGDTF TGCAGTGCTAGCCCGACAGGGCGAAGAGGGAATGGCGACACCTTC
TRBJ1-4 . TRBV20-1 many CSARGGGEKLFF TGCAGTGCTAGAGGGGGAGGTGAAAAACTGTTTTTT